A single sample gave rise to the 16 T cell receptor beta chains below, sequenced in a study of high-grade serous ovarian cancer treatment subgroups. Tumor samples were obtained before definitive surgery or chemotherapy. This table comes from immunoSEQ multiplex PCR, and its TCRdb copy is limited to in-frame clones, with some not included. The table includes around 2,000 clones, approximately 78% detected once. The sequenced sample was tumor tissue. The source is a human donor with high-grade serous ovarian cancer.

The sample holds a few counts of this clone. The V call is TRBV5-5, the J call TRBJ2-3; D gene unclear. The ends were cut back, 4 bases at V and 4 bases at J, with 13 bases in the middle. Germline V gene data show CDR1 as SGHKS and CDR2 as YYEKEE (reference sequence). The CDR3 has 14 residues. CDR3 amino acids: CASSQEWGADTQYF. CDR3 DNA: TGTGCCAGCAGCCAAGAGTGGGGTGCAGATACGCAGTATTTT.

This clone was observed a few times. V usage is TRBV7-9 and J usage is TRBJ2-2, with D uncertain. In germline, CDR1 is SEHNR, CDR2 FQNEAQ (reference sequence). The germline V and J ends were trimmed by 2 bases and 8 bases, with 6 bases remaining between them. There are 12 residues in the CDR3. Written as DNA, the CDR3 is TGTGCCAGCAGCTTAACCCCGGGGGAGCTGTTTTTT. It translates to CASSLTPGELFF.

The chain recombines TRBV15 with TRBJ2-1, with 10 bases aligning to TRBD2. Germline loops: CDR1 LNHNV, CDR2 YYDKDF (reference sequence). V shed 0 bases and J 2 bases; nucleotides not matched to a gene: 4. The CDR3 has 17 amino acids. The CDR3 loop is CATSREKAGGTYNEQFF. The CDR3 bases are TGTGCCACCAGCAGAGAGAAAGCGGGGGGGACCTACAATGAGCAGTTCTTC.

This clone was detected once. The rearrangement joins TRBV5-6 to TRBJ1-1, with 8 bases that match TRBD1. Trimming removed 4 bases from V and 6 bases from J; junction bases left unmatched: 8. CDR1 is SGHDT and CDR2 is YYEEEE in the germline V gene. The CDR3 runs 14 residues. DNA for the CDR3: TGTGCCAGCAGCCAACTCGACAGGGGCCCTGAAGCTTTCTTT. It encodes CASSQLDRGPEAFF.

The chain has TRBV11-3 and TRBJ2-1; TRBD2 aligns across 11 bases. Germline V CDR1 and CDR2: SGHNT, YENEEA. The CDR3 spans 15 residues. Unmatched junction bases numbered 1, after V lost 2 bases and J lost 4 bases. CDR3 DNA sequence: TGTGCCAGCAGCTTAATAGCGGGGGGGTACAATGAGCAGTTCTTC. This codes for CASSLIAGGYNEQFF.

This rearrangement joins TRBV7-8 to TRBJ1-3, with TRBD1 identical over 9 bases. The CDR3 is 16 residues long. Trimming removed 3 bases from V and 2 bases from J; junction bases left unmatched: 5. CDR1 and CDR2 from the germline V gene are SGHVS and FQNEAQ. Here the CDR3 DNA reads TGTGCCAGCAGCTTCGGGACAGGGATGACTGGAAACACCATATATTTT. Amino acids: CASSFGTGMTGNTIYF. The variable domain in full, with the rest retrieved from reference TRBV7-8 and TRBJ1-3, is GAGVSQSPRYKVAKRGQDVALRCDPISGHVSLFWYQQALGQGPEFLTYFQNEAQLDKSGLPSDRFFAERPEGSVSTLKIQRTQQEDSAVYLCASSFGTGMTGNTIYFGEGSWLTVV.

This clone was picked up a small number of times. V usage is TRBV20-1 and J usage is TRBJ1-2; no reliable D call. The CDR3 has 11 residues. Looked up from germline, CDR1 is DFQATT and CDR2 is SNEGSKA (reference sequence). With 3 bases removed from V and 8 bases from J, the gap between germline ends came to 10 bases. The CDR3 is CSASPGQGYTF. The CDR3 DNA reads as TGCAGTGCTAGTCCCGGGCAAGGCTACACCTTC.

The chain has TRBV19 and TRBJ2-3; no clear D. CDR3 length: 15 amino acids. Trimming removed 10 bases from V and 2 bases from J, with 19 bases in between. CDR1 and CDR2 from the germline V gene are LNHDA and SQIVND (reference sequence). CDR3 loop: CATSTPTLFTDTQYF. CDR3 bases: TGTGCCACTTCGACTCCGACCCTGTTCACAGATACGCAGTATTTT.

This chain links TRBV9 with TRBJ1-2; no clear D. The CDR3 has 16 residues. Germline V lookup: CDR1 SGDLS, CDR2 YYNGEE. Trimming stripped 3 bases from V and 2 bases from J, with 17 bases between. The CDR3, as DNA: TGTGCCAGCAGCGCAAGTCCAGGAATTCTAAACTATGGCTACACCTTC. Its protein product is CASSASPGILNYGYTF.

The gene calls are TRBV19 and TRBJ2-1; D gene ambiguous. The CDR3 runs to 14 residues. Trimming removed 5 bases at V and 0 bases at J, with 8 bases between. CDR1 LNHDA and CDR2 SQIVND come from the germline V gene (reference sequence). This chain's CDR3 is CASSYLGSYNEQFF. The CDR3 DNA reads as TGTGCCAGTAGTTACTTGGGCTCCTACAATGAGCAGTTCTTC.

This clone was seen only once. V usage is TRBV6-5 and J usage is TRBJ1-2; D possibly corresponds to TRBD1 (5 bases). Germline V gene sequence: CDR1 MNHEY, CDR2 SVGAGI. This CDR3 region has 12 residues. V gave up 2 bases and J gave up 8 bases, with 9 bases separating them. CDR3 in amino acids: CASSYAWGGYTF. The CDR3 nucleotides are TGTGCCAGCAGTTACGCGTGGGGCGGCTACACCTTC.

The chain couples TRBV6-1 to TRBJ2-2, with no clear D. Trimming left V 7 bases short and J 7 bases short, with 19 bases between. Germline CDR1 MNHNS, CDR2 SASEGT. This CDR3 is 15 amino acids long. CDR3 DNA: TGTGCCAGCAAAGGAACTATAGTAAACGTCGGGGAGCTGTTTTTT. Encoded protein: CASKGTIVNVGELFF.

The V and J genes are TRBV5-6 and TRBJ1-2; TRBD1 might be the D (5 bases). This CDR3 has 15 amino acids. Looked up from germline, CDR1 is SGHDT and CDR2 is YYEEEE. Trimming took off 6 bases at V and 7 bases at J, with 22 bases between the two ends. CDR3 sequence (DNA): TGTGCCAGCATCCGAGGGGTAGTTATTTCCAGTGGCTACACCTTC. Protein sequence: CASIRGVVISSGYTF. Using reference TRBV5-6 and TRBJ1-2 for the parts outside the CDR3, the full variable domain is DAGVTQSPTHLIKTRGQQVTLRCSPKSGHDTVSWYQQALGQGPQFIFQYYEEEERQRGNFPDRFSGHQFPNYSSELNVNALLLGDSALYLCASIRGVVISSGYTFGSGTRLTVV.

The genes are TRBV7-9 and TRBJ1-5; the D gene is possibly TRBD1 (6 bases). From germline, CDR1 is SEHNR and CDR2 FQNEAQ (reference sequence). V dropped 4 bases and J dropped 8 bases, with 18 bases sitting between them. This CDR3 is built from 15 residues. The CDR3 DNA is TGTGCCAGCAGCTCTGGGACACTCCTAAATGAGCCCCAGCATTTT. Residues: CASSSGTLLNEPQHF.

This clone came up a few times. Its ends do not fully match the called genes, so a read error is possible. The genes are TRBV4-3 and TRBJ1-5, with D perhaps TRBD1 (5 bases). Germline V gene lookup returns CDR1 LGHNA and CDR2 YSLEER. This CDR3 is built from 13 residues. For the CDR3, the DNA is TGCGCCAGCGGCCAGGGTAGAAATCAGCCCCAGCATTTT. Its protein is CASGQGRNQPQHF.

This sequence joins TRBV4-2 and TRBJ1-2, with TRBD1 as a possible D gene (5 bases). This CDR3 has 15 residues. Trimming removed 0 bases at V and 1 base at J, with 9 bases between. From germline, CDR1 is LGHNA and CDR2 YNFKEQ. The CDR3 bases are TGTGCCAGCAGCCAAGATGGCGGGGGTAACTATGGCTACACCTTC. This sequence encodes CASSQDGGGNYGYTF.